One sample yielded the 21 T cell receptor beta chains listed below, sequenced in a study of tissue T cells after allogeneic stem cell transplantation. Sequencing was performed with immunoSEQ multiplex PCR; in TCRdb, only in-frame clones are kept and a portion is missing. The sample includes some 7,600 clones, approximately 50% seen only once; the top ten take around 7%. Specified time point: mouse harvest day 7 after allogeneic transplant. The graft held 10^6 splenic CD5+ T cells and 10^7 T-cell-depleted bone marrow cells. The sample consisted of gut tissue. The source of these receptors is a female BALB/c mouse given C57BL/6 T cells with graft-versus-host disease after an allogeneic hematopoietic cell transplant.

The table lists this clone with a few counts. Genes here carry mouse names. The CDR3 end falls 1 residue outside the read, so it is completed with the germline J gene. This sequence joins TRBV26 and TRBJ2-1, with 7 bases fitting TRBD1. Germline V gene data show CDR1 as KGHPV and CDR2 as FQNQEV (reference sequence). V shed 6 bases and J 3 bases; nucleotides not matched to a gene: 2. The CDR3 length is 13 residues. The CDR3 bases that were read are TGTGCCAGCAGAAGGGACAGCTATGCTGAGCAGTTC. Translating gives CASRRDSYAEQF. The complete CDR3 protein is CASRRDSYAEQFF.

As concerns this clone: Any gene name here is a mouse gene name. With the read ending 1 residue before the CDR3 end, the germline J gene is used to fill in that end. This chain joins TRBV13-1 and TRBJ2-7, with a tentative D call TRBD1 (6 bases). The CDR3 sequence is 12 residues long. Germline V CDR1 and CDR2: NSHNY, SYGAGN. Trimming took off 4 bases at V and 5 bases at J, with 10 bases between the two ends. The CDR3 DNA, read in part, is TGTGCCAGCAGTCACAGGGCCCATGAACAGTAC. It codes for CASSHRAHEQY. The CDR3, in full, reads CASSHRAHEQYF.

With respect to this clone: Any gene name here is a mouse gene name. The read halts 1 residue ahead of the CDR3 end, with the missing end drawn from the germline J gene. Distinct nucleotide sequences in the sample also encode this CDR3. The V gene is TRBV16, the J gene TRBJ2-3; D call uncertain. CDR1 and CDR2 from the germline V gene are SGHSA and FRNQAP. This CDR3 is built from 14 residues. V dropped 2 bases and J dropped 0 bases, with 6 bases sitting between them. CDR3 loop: CASSLTSSAETLYF. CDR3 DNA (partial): TGTGCAAGCAGCTTAACTTCTAGTGCAGAAACGCTGTAT.

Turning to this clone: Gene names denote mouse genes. The chain's CDR3 is CASSDAGGANTEVFF. The sequenced CDR3 bases are TGTGCCAGCAGTGATGCAGGGGGGGCAAACACAGAAGTCTTC. V is TRBV13-3 and J is TRBJ1-1, with 7 positions matching TRBD1. The CDR3 end falls 1 residue outside the read, so it is completed with the germline J gene. CDR3 length equals 15 residues. The V segment lost 0 bases and the J segment 0 bases; nucleotides outside the gene matches: 2. The V gene's germline CDR1 is NNHDY and CDR2 SYVADS.

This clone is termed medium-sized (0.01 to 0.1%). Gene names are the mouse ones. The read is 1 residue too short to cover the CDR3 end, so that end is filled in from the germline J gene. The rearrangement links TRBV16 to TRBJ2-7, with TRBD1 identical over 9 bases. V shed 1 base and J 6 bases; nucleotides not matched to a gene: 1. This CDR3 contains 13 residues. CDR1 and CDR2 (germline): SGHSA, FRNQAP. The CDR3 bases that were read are TGTGCAAGCAGCTTAGGGGACAGGGCTGAACAGTAC. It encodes CASSLGDRAEQY. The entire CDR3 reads CASSLGDRAEQYF. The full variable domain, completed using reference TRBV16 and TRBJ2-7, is NAGVIQTPRHKVTGKGQEATLWCEPISGHSAVFWYRQTIVQGLEFLTYFRNQAPIDDSGMPKERFSAQMPNQSHSTLKIQSTQPQDSAVYLCASSLGDRAEQYFGPGTRLTVL.

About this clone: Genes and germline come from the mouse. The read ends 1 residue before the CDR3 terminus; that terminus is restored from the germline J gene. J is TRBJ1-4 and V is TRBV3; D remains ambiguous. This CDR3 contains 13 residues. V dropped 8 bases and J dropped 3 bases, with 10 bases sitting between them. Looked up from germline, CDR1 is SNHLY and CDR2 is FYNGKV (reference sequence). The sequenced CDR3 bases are TGTGCCAGCCGGTCGGGGACCAACGAAAGATTATTT. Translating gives CASRSGTNERLF. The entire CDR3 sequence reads CASRSGTNERLFF. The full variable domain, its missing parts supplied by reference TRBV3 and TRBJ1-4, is GPKVLQIPSHQIIDMGQMVTLNCDPVSNHLYFYWYKQILGQQMEFLVNFYNGKVMEKSKLFKDQFSVERPDGSYFTLKIQPTALEDSAVYFCASRSGTNERLFFGHGTKLSVL.

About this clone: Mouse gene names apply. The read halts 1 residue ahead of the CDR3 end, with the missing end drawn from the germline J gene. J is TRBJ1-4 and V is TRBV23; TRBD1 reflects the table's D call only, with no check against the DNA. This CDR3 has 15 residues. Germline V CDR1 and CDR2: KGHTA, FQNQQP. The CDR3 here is CSSSHRQGPNERLFF. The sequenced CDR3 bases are TGCTCCAGCAGTCACCGACAGGGACCGAACGAAAGATTATTT.

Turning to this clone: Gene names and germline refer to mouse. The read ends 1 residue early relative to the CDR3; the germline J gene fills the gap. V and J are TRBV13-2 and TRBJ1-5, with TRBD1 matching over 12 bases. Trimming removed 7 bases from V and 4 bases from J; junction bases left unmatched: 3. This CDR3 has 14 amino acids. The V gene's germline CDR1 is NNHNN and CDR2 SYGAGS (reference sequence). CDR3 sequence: CASRDRGRNQAPLF. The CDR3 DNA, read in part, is TGTGCCAGCAGGGACAGGGGGCGAAACCAGGCTCCGCTT.

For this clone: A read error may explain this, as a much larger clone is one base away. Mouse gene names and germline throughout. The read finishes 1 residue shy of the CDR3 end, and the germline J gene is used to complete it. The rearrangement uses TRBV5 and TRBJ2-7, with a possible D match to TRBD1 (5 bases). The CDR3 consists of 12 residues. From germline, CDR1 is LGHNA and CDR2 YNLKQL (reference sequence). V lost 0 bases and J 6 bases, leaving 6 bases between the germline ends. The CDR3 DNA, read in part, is TGTGCCAGCAGCCAAGAGAGGGGTGAACAGTAC. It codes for CASSQERGEQY. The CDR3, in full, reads CASSQERGEQYF.

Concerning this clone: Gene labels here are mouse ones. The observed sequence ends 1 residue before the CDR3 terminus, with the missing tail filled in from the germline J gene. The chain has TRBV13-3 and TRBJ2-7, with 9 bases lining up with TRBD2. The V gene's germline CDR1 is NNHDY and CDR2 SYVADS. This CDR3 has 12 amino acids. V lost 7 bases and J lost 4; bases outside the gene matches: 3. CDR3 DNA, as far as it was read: TGTGCCAGCGCCGACTGGGGGTATGAACAGTAC. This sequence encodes CASADWGYEQY. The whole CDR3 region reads CASADWGYEQYF.

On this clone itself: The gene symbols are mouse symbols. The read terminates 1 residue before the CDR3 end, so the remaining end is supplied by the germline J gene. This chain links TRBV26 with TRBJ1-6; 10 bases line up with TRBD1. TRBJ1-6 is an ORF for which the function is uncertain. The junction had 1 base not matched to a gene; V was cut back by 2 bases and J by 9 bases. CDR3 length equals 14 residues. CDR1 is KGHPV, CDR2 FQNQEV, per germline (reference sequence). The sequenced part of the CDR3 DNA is TGTGCCAGCAGTCTGAGGACAGGGGGTTCGCCCCTCTAC. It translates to CASSLRTGGSPLY. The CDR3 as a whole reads CASSLRTGGSPLYF.

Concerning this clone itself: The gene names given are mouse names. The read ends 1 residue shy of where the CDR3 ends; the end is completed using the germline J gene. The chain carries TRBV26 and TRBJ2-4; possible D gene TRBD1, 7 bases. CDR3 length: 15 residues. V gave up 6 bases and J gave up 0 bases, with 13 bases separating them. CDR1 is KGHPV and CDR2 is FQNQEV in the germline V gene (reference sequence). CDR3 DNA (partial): TGTGCCAGCAGGCTGACAGGGACTAGTCAAAACACCTTGTAC. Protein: CASRLTGTSQNTLY. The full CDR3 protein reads CASRLTGTSQNTLYF. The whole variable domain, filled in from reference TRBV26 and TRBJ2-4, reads NSKVIQTPRYLVKGQGQKAKMRCIPEKGHPVVFWYQQNKNNEFKFLINFQNQEVLQQIDMTEKRFSAECPSNSPCSLEIQSSEAGDSALYLCASRLTGTSQNTLYFGAGTRLSVL.

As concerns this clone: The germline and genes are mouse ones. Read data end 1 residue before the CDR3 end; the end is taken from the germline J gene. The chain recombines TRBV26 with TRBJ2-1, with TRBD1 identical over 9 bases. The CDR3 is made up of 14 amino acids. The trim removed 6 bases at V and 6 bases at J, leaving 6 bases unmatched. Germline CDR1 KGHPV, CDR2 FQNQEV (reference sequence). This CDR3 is CASSPGTGSAEQFF. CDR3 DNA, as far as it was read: TGTGCCAGCAGCCCCGGGACAGGGAGTGCTGAGCAGTTC.

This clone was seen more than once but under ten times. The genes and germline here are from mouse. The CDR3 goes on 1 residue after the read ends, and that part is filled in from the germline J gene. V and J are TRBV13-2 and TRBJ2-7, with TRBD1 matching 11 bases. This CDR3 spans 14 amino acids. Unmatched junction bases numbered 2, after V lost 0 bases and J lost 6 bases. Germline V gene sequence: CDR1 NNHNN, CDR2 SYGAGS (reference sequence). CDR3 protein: CASGDGTGGIEQYF. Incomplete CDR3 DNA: TGTGCCAGCGGTGATGGGACAGGGGGCATTGAACAGTAC.

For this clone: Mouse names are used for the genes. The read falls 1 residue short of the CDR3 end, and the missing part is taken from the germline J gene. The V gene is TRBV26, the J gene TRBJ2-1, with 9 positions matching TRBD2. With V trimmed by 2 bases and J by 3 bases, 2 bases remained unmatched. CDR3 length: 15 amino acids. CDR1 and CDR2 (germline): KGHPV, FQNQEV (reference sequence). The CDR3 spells CASSLSWGGYAEQFF. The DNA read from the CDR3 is TGTGCCAGCAGTCTGAGCTGGGGGGGCTATGCTGAGCAGTTC.

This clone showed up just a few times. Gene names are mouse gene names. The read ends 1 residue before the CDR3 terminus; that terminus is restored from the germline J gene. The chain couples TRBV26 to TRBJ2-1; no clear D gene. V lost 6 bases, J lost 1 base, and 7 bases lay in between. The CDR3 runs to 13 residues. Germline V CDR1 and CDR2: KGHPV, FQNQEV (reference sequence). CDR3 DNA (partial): TGTGCCAGCAGCCCGGACAACTATGCTGAGCAGTTC. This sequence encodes CASSPDNYAEQF. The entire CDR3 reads CASSPDNYAEQFF.

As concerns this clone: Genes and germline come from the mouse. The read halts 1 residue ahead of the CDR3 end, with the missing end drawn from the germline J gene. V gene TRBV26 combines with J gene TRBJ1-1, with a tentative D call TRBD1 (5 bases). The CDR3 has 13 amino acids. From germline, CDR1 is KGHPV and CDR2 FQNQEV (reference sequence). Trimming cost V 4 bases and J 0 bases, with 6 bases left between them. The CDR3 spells CASSRQSNTEVFF. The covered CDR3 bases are TGTGCCAGCAGTCGACAGTCAAACACAGAAGTCTTC.

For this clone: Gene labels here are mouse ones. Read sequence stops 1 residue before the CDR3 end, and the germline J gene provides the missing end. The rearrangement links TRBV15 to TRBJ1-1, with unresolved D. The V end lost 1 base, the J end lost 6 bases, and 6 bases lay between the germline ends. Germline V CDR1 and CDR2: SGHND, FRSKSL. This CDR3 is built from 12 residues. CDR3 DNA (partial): TGTGCCAGCAGTTTAGTTGGGTCAGAAGTCTTC. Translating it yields CASSLVGSEVF. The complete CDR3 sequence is CASSLVGSEVFF.

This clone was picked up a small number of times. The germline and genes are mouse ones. The DNA read from the CDR3 is TGTGCCAGCAGGGTTTGGGGGCCGGACACCTTGTAC. Translating gives CASRVWGPDTLY. The whole CDR3 is CASRVWGPDTLYF. The chain is built from TRBV26 and TRBJ2-4; the D call may be TRBD1 or TRBD2 (6 bases each). With the read ending 1 residue before the CDR3 end, the germline J gene is used to fill in that end. The germline CDR1 and CDR2 sequences are KGHPV and FQNQEV (reference sequence). The CDR3 has 13 amino acids. Trimming cost V 6 bases and J 7 bases, with 14 bases left between them. Filled out from reference TRBV26 and TRBJ2-4, the complete variable domain reads NSKVIQTPRYLVKGQGQKAKMRCIPEKGHPVVFWYQQNKNNEFKFLINFQNQEVLQQIDMTEKRFSAECPSNSPCSLEIQSSEAGDSALYLCASRVWGPDTLYFGAGTRLSVL.

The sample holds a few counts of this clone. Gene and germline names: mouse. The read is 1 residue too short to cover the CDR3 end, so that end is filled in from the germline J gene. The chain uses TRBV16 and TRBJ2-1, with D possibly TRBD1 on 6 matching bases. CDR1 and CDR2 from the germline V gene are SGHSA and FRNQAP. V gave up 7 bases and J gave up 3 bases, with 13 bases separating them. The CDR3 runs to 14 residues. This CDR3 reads CASNTGTIYAEQFF. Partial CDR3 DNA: TGTGCAAGCAATACCGGGACAATCTATGCTGAGCAGTTC.

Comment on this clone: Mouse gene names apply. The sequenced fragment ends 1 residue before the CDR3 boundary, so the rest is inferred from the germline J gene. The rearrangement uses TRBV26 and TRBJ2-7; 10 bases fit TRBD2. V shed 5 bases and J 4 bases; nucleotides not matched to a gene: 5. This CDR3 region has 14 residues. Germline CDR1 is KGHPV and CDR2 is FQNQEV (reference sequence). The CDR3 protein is CASSGLGGRYEQYF. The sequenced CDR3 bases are TGTGCCAGCAGTGGTCTGGGGGGGCGATATGAACAGTAC.